Following are 14 T cell receptor beta chains from one sample sequenced in a study of breast tumors, draining lymph nodes, adjacent tissues. Breast cancer patients provided tissue from their axillary draining lymph nodes. MiXCR, applied by TCRdb to the multiplex PCR reads, yields one record per CDR3 protein. The sample carries 130,000 or so distinct CDR3 sequences, around 24% recorded once. Sequencing input: axillary lymph node tissue. Every receptor here comes from a female donor with breast cancer. Some clones in this sample may be carry-over from other donors' samples.

About this clonotype: One base away lies a much larger clone, so this may be a sequencing read error. In this CDR3 the conserved last residue, phenylalanine or tryptophan, is missing, so a read error is likely. This chain links TRBV20-1 with TRBJ2-2, with D possibly TRBD2 on 5 matching bases. CDR1 DFQATT and CDR2 SNEGSKA come from the germline V gene (reference sequence). This CDR3 is built from 17 residues. With 1 base removed from V and 7 bases from J, the gap between germline ends came to 22 bases. The DNA for the CDR3 is TGCAGTGCTAGAGCCCCCCCCGGGAAACATGGAGGCGGGGAGCTGTTTCTT. This codes for CSARAPPGKHGGGELFL.

This clonotype was seen repeatedly, ten times or more. V gene TRBV15 combines with J gene TRBJ2-2, with 12 bases matching TRBD2. With V trimmed by 5 bases and J by 5 bases, 3 bases remained unmatched. Germline V gene sequence: CDR1 LNHNV, CDR2 YYDKDF (reference sequence). The CDR3 sequence is 15 residues long. CDR3 coding DNA: TGTGCCACCAGCGCTAGCGGGAGGGTGACCGGGGAGCTGTTTTTT. Translated, it gives CATSASGRVTGELFF.

The CDR3 DNA is TGTGCCAGCAGCCCTTGGGGGAACACTGAAGCTTTCTTT. Translated: CASSPWGNTEAFF. This sequence joins TRBV7-6 and TRBJ1-1; D call uncertain. This CDR3 is built from 13 residues. V dropped 5 bases and J dropped 1 base, with 8 bases sitting between them. CDR1 is SGHVS, CDR2 FNYEAQ, per germline.

This clonotype was detected a few times. This chain connects TRBV7-9 to TRBJ1-4; no clear D. Germline V gives CDR1 SEHNR, CDR2 FQNEAQ (reference sequence). V was clipped by 5 bases and J by 8 bases, with 15 bases between them. CDR3 size: 14 residues. The CDR3 here is CASSHSRGWEKLFF. CDR3 DNA: TGTGCCAGCAGCCACAGCCGCGGGTGGGAAAAACTGTTTTTT. Full variable domain (remainder filled in from reference TRBV7-9 and TRBJ1-4): DTGVSQNPRHKITKRGQNVTFRCDPISEHNRLYWYRQTLGQGPEFLTYFQNEAQLEKSRLLSDRFSAERPKGSFSTLEIQRTEQGDSAMYLCASSHSRGWEKLFFGSGTQLSVL.

The sample holds many counts of this clonotype. The conserved phenylalanine or tryptophan is not found at the CDR3 terminus, so this likely reflects a read error. No DNA is shown, since the ends of the CDR3 on it are uncertain; the CDR3 is the one TCRdb lists. The V gene is TRBV10-1, the J gene TRBJ2-7. The CDR3 is 8 residues long, ends included. From germline, CDR1 is WNHNN and CDR2 SYGVQD (reference sequence). CDR3 sequence: CASSESRI.

This clonotype was seen at least ten times. The chain recombines TRBV7-6 with TRBJ2-1; 7 bases agree with TRBD2. The V gene end was trimmed by 4 bases and the J gene end by 0 bases; junction bases not matched to a gene: 9. CDR3 length: 17 amino acids. Per germline, CDR1 SGHVS and CDR2 FNYEAQ. As DNA, the CDR3 is TGTGCCAGCAGCTCACGACTAAGCGGGGCCTCCTACAATGAGCAGTTCTTC. It translates to CASSSRLSGASYNEQFF.

Points on this clonotype: A read error is possible here, since a much larger clone lies one base away. The V and J genes are TRBV4-1 and TRBJ1-2; 7 nucleotides match TRBD1. CDR1 and CDR2 (germline): MGHRA, YSYEKL. This CDR3 has 14 residues. The CDR3 region is CASSYRQGDYGNTF. The CDR3 DNA follows: TGCGCCAGCAGCTACCGACAGGGAGACTATGGCAACACCTTC.

As for this clonotype: A much larger clone lies one base from this, so it may be a read error. The V and J genes are TRBV6-6 and TRBJ1-4; D not certain. Germline V gives CDR1 MNHNY, CDR2 SVGAGI (reference sequence). The CDR3 spans 17 residues. Between the trimmed V and J ends, which lost 2 bases and 0 bases, there was a span of 13 bases. This CDR3 reads CASSYGVRHSTNEKLFF. The CDR3, as DNA: TGTGCCAGCAGTTACGGGGTTCGACATTCAACTAATGAAAAACTGTTTTTT.

This clonotype was seen at least ten times. The chain combines TRBV12-3 or TRBV12-4 with TRBJ2-7; 8 nucleotides agree with TRBD2. Germline trimming cut 4 bases from V and 2 bases from J; bases unmatched to any gene: 7. This CDR3 is 15 amino acids long. The CDR3 here is CASSSPSGGTYEQYF. DNA of the CDR3: TGTGCCAGCAGTTCTCCCTCGGGAGGGACCTACGAGCAGTACTTC.

This clonotype was recorded only once. The chain has TRBV6-5 and TRBJ1-3; a possible D gene is TRBD1 (5 bases). The CDR3 spans 18 residues. V dropped 5 bases and J dropped 0 bases, with 20 bases sitting between them. Germline assignment: CDR1 MNHEY and CDR2 SVGAGI. CDR3 residues: CASSEGVGRRSSGNTIYF. CDR3 nucleotides: TGTGCCAGCAGTGAAGGGGTGGGCCGACGCTCCTCTGGAAACACCATATATTTT.

As for this clonotype: A much larger clonotype is one base distant, so this may be a read error. V and J are TRBV12-3 or TRBV12-4 and TRBJ2-7; 10 bases align to TRBD2. The CDR3 totals 15 residues. The DNA for the CDR3 is TGTGCCGGCAGTTTTTCTAGCGGGGGATCCTACGAGCAGTACTTC. It specifies CAGSFSSGGSYEQYF.

This clonotype was seen at least ten times. The V gene is TRBV11-2, the J gene TRBJ2-2; D tentatively fits TRBD1 or TRBD2 (5 bases each). The CDR3 covers 18 residues. Germline V CDR1 and CDR2: SGHAT, FQNNGV. Deletions cut 0 bases from V and 1 base from J, with 15 bases between. In DNA, the CDR3 is TGTGCCAGCAGCTTAGATGAGTGGGGACGAAGGAACACCGGGGAGCTGTTTTTT. Residues: CASSLDEWGRRNTGELFF.

This clonotype was counted ten times or more. The chain has TRBV4-1 and TRBJ2-7; 12 bases line up with TRBD2. Trimming took 2 bases from V and 1 from J; bases not matched to a gene: 3. CDR1 MGHRA and CDR2 YSYEKL come from the germline V gene. CDR3 size: 16 residues. CDR3 in DNA: TGCGCCAGCAGCCAACAGGGACTAGCGGGTTCCTACGAGCAGTACTTC. This sequence encodes CASSQQGLAGSYEQYF.

Comment on this clonotype: This may be a read error, as it is one base from a much larger clone. The chain joins TRBV27 to TRBJ2-7, with TRBD1 matching over 8 bases. This CDR3 has 14 residues. Trimming took 4 bases from V and 2 from J; bases not matched to a gene: 4. Germline CDR1 MNHEY, CDR2 SMNVEV (reference sequence). CDR3 residues: CASSSRGLAYEQYF. The DNA of the CDR3 is TGTGCCAGCAGTTCCAGGGGGCTGGCCTACGAGCAGTACTTC.